This T cell receptor (beta chain) originates from a study of blood T cell repertoires in COVID-19. Background on the study: PBMCs, B-cell-depleted T cells, or T cells provided the cDNA or gDNA that made up the material.

Which cohort a participant joined came from the clinical history participants gave. Germline V lookup: CDR1 PRHDT, CDR2 FYEKMQ (reference sequence). This CDR3 comprises 13 residues. V lost 3 bases, J lost 6 bases, and 11 bases lay in between. As processed by the authors: Amplifying reference gene primers gave estimates of nucleated cell counts. Data came from immunoSEQ multiplex PCR; TCRdb stores just in-frame clones and leaves some out. The DNA was the basis for D and trimming; V, J and clone size are from that table. This sample has hundreds of thousands of clones; about nine tenths occur once, and the top ten carry approximately 1.1%.

The source material was PBMCs or T cells enriched from blood (not recorded which). The clonotype originates from a man under 40 who had recovered from COVID-19. V usage is TRBV13 and J usage is TRBJ1-1; a possible D gene is TRBD1 (6 bases). The CDR3 DNA is TGTGCCAGCAGCTTCACAGGGATCTCTGAAGCTTTCTTT. It codes for CASSFTGISEAFF.